This passage covers 20 T cell receptor beta chains from one sample sequenced in a study of blood T cell repertoires in COVID-19. The repertoire was sequenced with immunoSEQ multiplex PCR; TCRdb's copy has only in-frame clones and lacks some. The sample has approximately 400,000 clones, about 91% seen once. What was sequenced was peripheral blood. The source is a woman aged 50 to 60 with COVID-19, enrolled during active disease.

The V call is TRBV29-1, the J call TRBJ1-1; the match to TRBD1 covers 9 bases. Losses at the gene ends were 7 bases for V and 6 bases for J; bases not matched to a gene: 15. CDR3 length: 15 amino acids. CDR1 SQVTM and CDR2 ANQGSEA come from the germline V gene. The CDR3: CSGSLPGQGHPEAFF. The CDR3 bases are TGCAGCGGGAGTCTACCGGGACAGGGACATCCTGAAGCTTTCTTT. The full variable domain, with the rest looked up from reference TRBV29-1 and TRBJ1-1, is SAVISQKPSRDICQRGTSLTIQCQVDSQVTMMFWYRQQPGQSLTLIATANQGSEATYESGFVIDKFPISRPNLTFSTLTVSNMSPEDSSIYLCSGSLPGQGHPEAFFGQGTRLTVV.

This chain uses TRBV7-3 with TRBJ1-1; TRBD1 agrees at 7 bases. The CDR3 sequence is 22 residues long. Germline assignment: CDR1 SGHTA and CDR2 FQGTGA. The J segment lost 4 bases and the V segment lost 1 base, leaving 27 bases of the junction unmatched. The CDR3 DNA reads TGTGCCAGCAGCTTAAAACCCAGGGGGATACCAAAGGGGGTTGTTGAGGGCACTGAAGCTTTCTTT. Translated, it gives CASSLKPRGIPKGVVEGTEAFF.

V gene TRBV3-1 (or the pseudogene TRBV3-2) combines with J gene TRBJ2-7; TRBD2 matches 8 bases. The CDR3 contains 16 residues. CDR1 and CDR2 from the germline V gene are LGHDT and YNNKEL (reference sequence). V was clipped by 0 bases and J by 2 bases; unmatched bases: 6. The CDR3 here is CASSQDRGGGPYEQYF. Written as DNA, the CDR3 is TGTGCCAGCAGCCAAGATCGGGGCGGGGGGCCCTACGAGCAGTACTTC.

The V and J genes are TRBV13 and TRBJ1-2, with D perhaps matching TRBD1 (6 bases). V shed 5 bases and J shed 4 bases, with 17 bases lying between them. Germline loops: CDR1 PRHDT, CDR2 FYEKMQ (reference sequence). The CDR3 runs to 15 residues. In DNA, the CDR3 is TGTGCCAGCAGCCCAAGAGGGGGGGTAGCCTATGGCTACACCTTC. This codes for CASSPRGGVAYGYTF.

The chain recombines TRBV30 with TRBJ1-6, with D possibly TRBD1 on 6 matching bases. The CDR3 runs to 13 residues. The V end was cut by 4 bases, the J end by 6 bases, with 10 bases between. Germline V lookup: CDR1 GTSNPN, CDR2 SVGIG (reference sequence). CDR3 nucleotide sequence: TGTGCCTGGACCGGACAGCCTAATTCACCCCTCCACTTT. Amino acid sequence: CAWTGQPNSPLHF.

The chain carries TRBV19 and TRBJ2-3, with 11 bases fitting TRBD1. The V segment lost 0 bases and the J segment 0 bases; nucleotides outside the gene matches: 2. CDR3 length: 17 amino acids. CDR1 and CDR2 from the germline V gene are LNHDA and SQIVND (reference sequence). The CDR3 here is CASSIDGTGGSTDTQYF. As DNA, the CDR3 is TGTGCCAGTAGTATAGATGGGACAGGGGGAAGCACAGATACGCAGTATTTT.

This rearrangement joins TRBV13 to TRBJ1-4; D is perhaps TRBD1 (5 bases). Trimming cost V 3 bases and J 4 bases, with 6 bases left between them. Germline CDR1 PRHDT, CDR2 FYEKMQ (reference sequence). CDR3 length: 13 amino acids. DNA for the CDR3: TGTGCCAGCAGCTTTAGGGGTAATGAAAAACTGTTTTTT. It encodes CASSFRGNEKLFF.

The chain combines TRBV10-1 with TRBJ2-1; weak D call: TRBD2 (6 bases). The germline V gene has CDR1 WNHNN and CDR2 SYGVQD (reference sequence). The length of the CDR3 is 15 residues. Between the trimmed V and J ends, which lost 0 bases and 10 bases, there was a span of 16 bases. CDR3 in DNA: TGCGCCAGCAGTGAGTCGGGGGGAGGATCCAGGGAGCAGTTCTTC. Protein sequence: CASSESGGGSREQFF.

This chain connects TRBV3-1 (or the pseudogene TRBV3-2) to TRBJ2-3; D may be TRBD1 (6 bases). V lost 4 bases and J lost 7, with 12 bases in between. Germline values: CDR1 LGHDT, CDR2 YNNKEL (reference sequence). The CDR3 is 13 amino acids. The CDR3 nucleotides are TGTGCCAGCAGCCCCGTGAGGGGGTATACGCAGTATTTT. Translation gives CASSPVRGYTQYF.

The V call is TRBV7-3, the J call TRBJ2-3; D uncertain. The CDR3 totals 13 residues. Germline CDR1 SGHTA, CDR2 FQGTGA. Trimming removed 3 bases from V and 2 bases from J, with 6 bases in between. The CDR3 DNA reads as TGTGCCAGCAGCTTTCTACTCACAGATACGCAGTATTTT. This sequence encodes CASSFLLTDTQYF.

This chain joins TRBV3-1 (or the pseudogene TRBV3-2) and TRBJ1-2, with a tentative D call TRBD1 (5 bases). This CDR3 region has 16 residues. Germline CDR1 LGHDT, CDR2 YNNKEL (reference sequence). V lost 1 base and J 8 bases, leaving 20 bases between the germline ends. CDR3: CASSQVVAGQYKGYTF. CDR3 sequence (DNA): TGTGCCAGCAGCCAAGTAGTCGCAGGGCAATACAAGGGCTACACCTTC.

The J gene is TRBJ1-5, the V gene TRBV30; a possible D gene is TRBD1 (5 bases). CDR3 length: 13 residues. V was pared by 4 bases and J by 7 bases, with 14 bases between. Germline assignment: CDR1 GTSNPN and CDR2 SVGIG (reference sequence). The CDR3 loop is CAWTRAGRQPQHF. In DNA form, the CDR3 reads TGTGCCTGGACCAGGGCAGGGAGGCAGCCCCAGCATTTT.

The chain carries TRBV23-1 and TRBJ2-7; tentatively, D is TRBD2 (5 bases). TRBV23-1 is an open reading frame whose function is uncertain. Trimming stripped 7 bases from V and 7 bases from J, with 29 bases between. The CDR3 runs 17 residues. The CDR3 coding sequence is TGCGCCAGCACCCGCTCGTTCACCGCCCGGACTCGGGGAGAGCAGTACTTC. Its protein is CASTRSFTARTRGEQYF.

The V and J genes are TRBV15 and TRBJ2-7, with a tentative D call TRBD2 (5 bases). Trimming left V 8 bases short and J 0 bases short, with 11 bases between. The germline gives CDR1 LNHNV, CDR2 YYDKDF (reference sequence). The CDR3 has 13 residues. This chain's CDR3 is CATRESSSYEQYF. CDR3 bases: TGTGCCACCCGGGAATCAAGCTCCTACGAGCAGTACTTC. Using reference TRBV15 and TRBJ2-7 for the parts outside the CDR3, the full variable domain is DAMVIQNPRYQVTQFGKPVTLSCSQTLNHNVMYWYQQKSSQAPKLLFHYYDKDFNNEADTPDNFQSRRPNTSFCFLDIRSPGLGDTAMYLCATRESSSYEQYFGPGTRLTVT.

The chain recombines TRBV7-8 with TRBJ1-6, with D perhaps matching TRBD1 (5 bases). The CDR3 has 16 amino acids. With 6 bases removed from V and 14 bases from J, the gap between germline ends came to 26 bases. The germline gives CDR1 SGHVS, CDR2 FQNEAQ. The CDR3 region has the DNA TGTGCCAGCAGAGGAGAGCCGGGGGGACGGCCCACGGCCCTCCACTTT. This gives the protein CASRGEPGGRPTALHF.

The chain employs TRBV28 and TRBJ2-7, with D possibly being TRBD1 (5 bases). The V end was cut by 3 bases, the J end by 3 bases, with 18 bases between. There are 16 residues in the CDR3. The V gene's germline CDR1 is MDHEN and CDR2 SYDVKM. CDR3 loop: CASSFFVGRVNYEQYF. DNA for the CDR3: TGTGCCAGCAGTTTTTTTGTCGGCAGGGTAAACTACGAGCAGTACTTC. Full variable domain (outside the CDR3, taken from reference TRBV28 and TRBJ2-7): DVKVTQSSRYLVKRTGEKVFLECVQDMDHENMFWYRQDPGLGLRLIYFSYDVKMKEKGDIPEGYSVSREKKERFSLILESASTNQTSMYLCASSFFVGRVNYEQYFGPGTRLTVT.

The chain couples TRBV3-1 (or the pseudogene TRBV3-2) to TRBJ2-3; 9 positions match TRBD2. The V gene's germline CDR1 is LGHDT and CDR2 YNNKEL (reference sequence). V shed 5 bases, J shed 1 base, and the junction held 4 bases outside the gene matches. This CDR3 is 15 amino acids long. The CDR3 here is CASSWTSVGTDTQYF. Written as DNA, the CDR3 is TGTGCCAGCAGCTGGACTAGCGTTGGCACAGATACGCAGTATTTT.

The rearrangement joins TRBV11-2 to TRBJ2-7, with D unresolved. The CDR3 runs to 14 residues. V was shortened by 1 base and J by 2 bases, with 9 bases between the two germline ends. The germline gives CDR1 SGHAT, CDR2 FQNNGV. DNA of the CDR3: TGTGCCAGCAGCTTAGTTAACATCCCCTACGAGCAGTACTTC. Its protein product is CASSLVNIPYEQYF.

The chain has TRBV24-1 and TRBJ2-5; weak D call: TRBD2 (5 bases). The V gene's germline CDR1 is KGHDR and CDR2 SFDVKD. The CDR3 is 16 amino acids. V lost 2 bases to trimming and J lost 5 bases, with 17 bases between them. In nucleotides, the CDR3 is TGTGCCACCAGTGATTCGCACGCGACCGGGGTGGAGACCCAGTACTTC. Its translation: CATSDSHATGVETQYF.

The rearrangement links TRBV3-1 (or the pseudogene TRBV3-2) to TRBJ1-1; D remains unclear. The CDR3 is 14 residues long. Trimming took off 4 bases at V and 3 bases at J, with 12 bases between the two ends. The germline CDR1 and CDR2 sequences are LGHDT and YNNKEL (reference sequence). The chain's CDR3 is CASSPTRSDTEAFF. The DNA for the CDR3 is TGTGCCAGCAGCCCGACAAGGTCGGACACTGAAGCTTTCTTT.